This T cell receptor (beta chain) was observed in a study of Ad26.COV2.S vaccination and SARS-CoV-2 variants. At the level of the study: The authors gave Ad26.COV2.S intramuscularly, either once or twice 56 days apart.

Points from the study as a whole: Vaccine recipients showed a spike-specific TCR breadth that was higher than in placebo recipients.

Noted treatment: roughly 20 received Ad26.COV2.S at low or high dose, single or two shots; 5 received placebo; per-sample allocation not given. Sampling was performed 63 days after the first vaccine or placebo injection. The individual, an adult aged 18-55 years, was a donor in Boston. V gave up 2 bases and J gave up 6 bases, with 13 bases separating them. CDR1 is SGHVS and CDR2 is FNYEAQ in the germline V gene. The CDR3 runs 14 residues. Sequencing used immunoSEQ multiplex PCR; TCRdb keeps in-frame clones, though not all of them. The sample lists roughly 420,000 clones, roughly 90% occurring once. This clone appeared once. What it binds is not known.

This sequence joins TRBV7-6 and TRBJ1-2; TRBD1 is a possible D gene (5 bases). The sequences come from peripheral blood, collected in a trial of Ad26.COV2.S vaccine versus placebo. The TCR comes from a person aged 18 to 59 who received the Ad26.COV2.S COVID-19 vaccine or a placebo. The CDR3 protein is CASSLQGPRDGYTF. CDR3 sequence (DNA): TGTGCCAGCAGCTTACAGGGACCTAGGGATGGCTACACCTTC.